This T cell receptor beta chain was observed in a study of T cell repertoires in cytomegalovirus infection. The germline V gene encodes CDR1 DFQATT and CDR2 SNEGSKA (reference sequence). The CDR3 runs 11 residues. V gave up 6 bases and J gave up 4 bases, with 6 bases separating them. Findings and caveats of the study: Cumulative public TCR beta family frequency identified carriers of CMV plus the relevant HLA.

Note on this clonotype: Its cognate antigen is unknown.

A single record per CDR3 protein comes from TCRdb applying MiXCR to the reads. In the table there are approximately 300,000 distinct CDR3 sequences, roughly 29% of which are singletons. The TCR originated in a human donor in good health (CMV status not recorded). Some clones in this sample may be carry-over from other donors' samples. Material: cultured PBMCs, obtained from culture after CMV antigen stimulation. V usage is TRBV20-1 and J usage is TRBJ1-4; D unclear. The DNA of the CDR3 is TGCAGTGCCAGATATAATGAAAAACTGTTTTTT. Protein sequence: CSARYNEKLFF.